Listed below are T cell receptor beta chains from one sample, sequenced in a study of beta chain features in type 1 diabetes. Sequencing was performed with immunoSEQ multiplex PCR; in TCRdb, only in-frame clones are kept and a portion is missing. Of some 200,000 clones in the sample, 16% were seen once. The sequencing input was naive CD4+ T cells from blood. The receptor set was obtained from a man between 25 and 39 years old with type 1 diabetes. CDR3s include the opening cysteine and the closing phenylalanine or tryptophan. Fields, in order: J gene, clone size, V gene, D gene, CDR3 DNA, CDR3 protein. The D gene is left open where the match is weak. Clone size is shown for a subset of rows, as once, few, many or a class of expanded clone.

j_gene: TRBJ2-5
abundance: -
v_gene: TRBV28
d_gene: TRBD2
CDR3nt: TGTGCCAGCAGTACGGTACAGCGGGAGTGGGAACCCCACTTC
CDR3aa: CASSTVQREWEPHF

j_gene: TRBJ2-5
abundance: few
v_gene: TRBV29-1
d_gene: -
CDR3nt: TGCAGCGTTGAAGTGGCAGGGGCAGAGACCCAGTACTTC
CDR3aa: CSVEVAGAETQYF

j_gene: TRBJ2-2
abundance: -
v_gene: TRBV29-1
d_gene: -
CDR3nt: TGCAGCGTACAGTATTCAAACACCGGGGAGCTGTTTTTT
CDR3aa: CSVQYSNTGELFF

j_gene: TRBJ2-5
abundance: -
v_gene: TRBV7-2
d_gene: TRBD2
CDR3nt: TGTGCCAGCAGCTTAGGGCTAGCGGAAGAGACCCAGTACTTC
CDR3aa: CASSLGLAEETQYF

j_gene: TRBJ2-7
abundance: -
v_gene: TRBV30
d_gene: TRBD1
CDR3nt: TGTGCCTGGATGGACAGGGACCACGAGCAGTACTTC
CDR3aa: CAWMDRDHEQYF

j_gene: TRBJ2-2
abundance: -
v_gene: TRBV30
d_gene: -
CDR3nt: TGTGCCTGGAGTCTTTACAGAGCCGGGGAGCTGTTTTTT
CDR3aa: CAWSLYRAGELFF

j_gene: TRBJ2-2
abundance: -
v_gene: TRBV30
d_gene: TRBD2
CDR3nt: TGTGCCTGGAGTCCCTCTAGCGGGATGAACACCGGGGAGCTGTTTTTT
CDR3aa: CAWSPSSGMNTGELFF

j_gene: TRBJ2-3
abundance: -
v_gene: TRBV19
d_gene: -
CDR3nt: TGTGCCAGTAGTCTCAGTAGCGTGGGCCCAGATACGCAGTATTTT
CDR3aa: CASSLSSVGPDTQYF

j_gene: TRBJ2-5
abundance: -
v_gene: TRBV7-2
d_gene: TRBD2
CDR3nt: TGTGCCAGCAGCCCGGGACTAGCGGGCCAAGAGACCCAGTACTTC
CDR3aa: CASSPGLAGQETQYF

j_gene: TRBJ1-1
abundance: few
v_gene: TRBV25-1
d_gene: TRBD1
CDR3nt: TGTGCCAGCAGAGGGGGCACCCCGTCTGAAGCTTTCTTT
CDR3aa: CASRGGTPSEAFF

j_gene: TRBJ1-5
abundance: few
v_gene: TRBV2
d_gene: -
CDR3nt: TGTGCCAGCAGTGAACAAGGGAATCAGCCCCAGCATTTT
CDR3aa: CASSEQGNQPQHF

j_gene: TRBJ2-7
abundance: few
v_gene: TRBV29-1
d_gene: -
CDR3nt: TGCAGCGTTGCGCGGAGACAGGCCTACGAGCAGTACTTC
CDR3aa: CSVARRQAYEQYF

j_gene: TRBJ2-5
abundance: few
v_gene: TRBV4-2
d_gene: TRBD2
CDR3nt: TGTGCCAGCAGCCAAGGGGCGGGAGGGACAGAGACCCAGTACTTC
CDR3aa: CASSQGAGGTETQYF

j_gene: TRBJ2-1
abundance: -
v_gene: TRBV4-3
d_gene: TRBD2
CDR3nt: TGCGCCAGCAGCCAGGCCCCCCTAGCGGCCTACAATGAGCAGTTCTTC
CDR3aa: CASSQAPLAAYNEQFF

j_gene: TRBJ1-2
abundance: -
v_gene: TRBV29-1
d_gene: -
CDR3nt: TGCAGCGTTGCCTCAGGATTCCTCTATGGCTACACCTTC
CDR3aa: CSVASGFLYGYTF

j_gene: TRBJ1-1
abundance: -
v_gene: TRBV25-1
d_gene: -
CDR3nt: TGTGCCAGCAGTCGACAGCCAAACACTGAAGCTTTCTTT
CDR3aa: CASSRQPNTEAFF

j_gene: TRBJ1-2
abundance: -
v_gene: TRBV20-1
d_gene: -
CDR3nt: TGCAGCCATACTTTAAGCAGCGGCTACACCTTC
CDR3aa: CSHTLSSGYTF

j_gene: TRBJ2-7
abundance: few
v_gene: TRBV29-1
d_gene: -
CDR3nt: TGCAGCGTTGCCCGTCCTCCCACCTACGAGCAGTACTTC
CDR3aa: CSVARPPTYEQYF

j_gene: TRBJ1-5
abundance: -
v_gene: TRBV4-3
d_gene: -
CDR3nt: TGCGCCAGCAGCCAAGACCTGAATGGCTTGTTCAATCAGCCCCAGCATTTT
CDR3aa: CASSQDLNGLFNQPQHF

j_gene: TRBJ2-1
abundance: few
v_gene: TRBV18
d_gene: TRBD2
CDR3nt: TGTGCCAGCTCACCTGGACTAGCGGGAGTCGATGAGCAGTTCTTC
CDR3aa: CASSPGLAGVDEQFF

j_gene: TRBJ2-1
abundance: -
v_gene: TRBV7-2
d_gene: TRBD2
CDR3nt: TGTGCCAGCAGCTTAGCTGGCGGCGGGAGCTCCTACAATGAGCAGTTCTTC
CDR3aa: CASSLAGGGSSYNEQFF

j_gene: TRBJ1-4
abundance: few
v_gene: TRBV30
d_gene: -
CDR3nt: TGTGCCTGGAGCCAGACTACCTTTAATGAAAAACTGTTTTTT
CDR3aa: CAWSQTTFNEKLFF

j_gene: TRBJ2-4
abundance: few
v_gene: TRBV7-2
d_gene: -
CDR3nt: TGTGCCAGCAGCTCTGCATCCAAAAACATTCAGTACTTC
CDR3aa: CASSSASKNIQYF

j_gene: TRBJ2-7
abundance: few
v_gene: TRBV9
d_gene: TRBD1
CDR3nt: TGTGCCAGCAGCGTTGACCCGGGACAGGGGCCCGAGCAGTACTTC
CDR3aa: CASSVDPGQGPEQYF

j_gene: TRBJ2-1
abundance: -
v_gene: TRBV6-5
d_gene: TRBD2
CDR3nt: TGTGCCAGCAGCCTTGGACTAGCGGCTGCTCAGTTCTTC
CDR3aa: CASSLGLAAAQFF

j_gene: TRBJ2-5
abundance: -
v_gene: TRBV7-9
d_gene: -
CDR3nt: TGTGCCAGCAGCTTAACCGAGACCCAGTACTTC
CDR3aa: CASSLTETQYF

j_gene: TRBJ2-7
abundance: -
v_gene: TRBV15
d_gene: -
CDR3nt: TGTGCCACCAGCAGAGAAGGCCTAGCCTACGAGCAGTACTTC
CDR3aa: CATSREGLAYEQYF

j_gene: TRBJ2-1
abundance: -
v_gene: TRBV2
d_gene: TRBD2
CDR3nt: TGTGCCAGTGAAAGCGGGAGGGCCCCGCGGGAGCAGTTCTTC
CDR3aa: CASESGRAPREQFF

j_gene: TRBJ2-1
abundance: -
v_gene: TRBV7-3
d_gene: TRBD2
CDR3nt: TGTGCCAGCAGCTTAAATAGCGGGAGAAACAATGAGCAGTTCTTC
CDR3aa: CASSLNSGRNNEQFF

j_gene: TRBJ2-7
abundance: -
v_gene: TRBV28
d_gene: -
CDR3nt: TGTGCCAGCAGTTGGTATCGAGACTCTGAGCAGTACTTC
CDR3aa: CASSWYRDSEQYF

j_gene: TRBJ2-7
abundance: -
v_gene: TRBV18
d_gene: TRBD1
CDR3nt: TGTGCCAGCTCACGCGGGGGACAGGGGTTCTACGAGCAGTACTTC
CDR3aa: CASSRGGQGFYEQYF

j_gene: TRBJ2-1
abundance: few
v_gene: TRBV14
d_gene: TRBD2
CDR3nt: TGTGCCAGCAGCCAAGGAAGACTAGCGGGTAACAATGAGCAGTTCTTC
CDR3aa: CASSQGRLAGNNEQFF

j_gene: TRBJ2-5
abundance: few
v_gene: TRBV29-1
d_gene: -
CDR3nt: TGCAGCGTTGTTATGAGGGGCCACCAAGAGACCCAGTACTTC
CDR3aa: CSVVMRGHQETQYF

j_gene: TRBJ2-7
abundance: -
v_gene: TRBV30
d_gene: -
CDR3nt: TGTGCCTGGAGTCCCCTGGGTCGCGAGCAGTACTTC
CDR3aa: CAWSPLGREQYF

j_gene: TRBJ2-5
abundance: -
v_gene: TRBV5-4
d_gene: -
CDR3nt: TGTGCCAGCAGCTTGGTAAGCCAGGCTGGAGAGACCCAGTACTTC
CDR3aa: CASSLVSQAGETQYF

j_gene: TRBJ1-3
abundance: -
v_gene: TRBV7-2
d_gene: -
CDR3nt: TGTGCCAGCACCCTAAGAGGGAGAAACACCATATATTTT
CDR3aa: CASTLRGRNTIYF

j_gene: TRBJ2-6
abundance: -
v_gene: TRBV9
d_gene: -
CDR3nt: TGTGCCAGCATTCGGGGAGACTCTGGGGCCAACGTCCTGACTTTC
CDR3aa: CASIRGDSGANVLTF

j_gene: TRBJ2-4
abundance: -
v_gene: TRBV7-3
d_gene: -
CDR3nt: TGTGCCAGCAGCGCGGATTCGGCCAAAAACATTCAGTACTTC
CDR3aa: CASSADSAKNIQYF

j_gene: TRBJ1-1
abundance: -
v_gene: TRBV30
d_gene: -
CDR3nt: TGTGCCTGGGACACGTACACTGAAGCTTTCTTT
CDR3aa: CAWDTYTEAFF

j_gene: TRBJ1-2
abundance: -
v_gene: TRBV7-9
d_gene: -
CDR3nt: TGTGCCAGCAGCTTAGCGGGCAGGGTCGACGGCTACACCTTC
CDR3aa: CASSLAGRVDGYTF

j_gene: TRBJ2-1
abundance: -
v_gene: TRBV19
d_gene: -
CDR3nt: TGTGCCAGCAGGAATACGTACAATGAGCAGTTCTTC
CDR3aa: CASRNTYNEQFF

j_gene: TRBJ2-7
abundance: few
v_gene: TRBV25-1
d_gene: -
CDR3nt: TGTGCCAGCAGTGAGCAGGACGCAAGCGGGGAGCAGTACTTC
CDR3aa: CASSEQDASGEQYF

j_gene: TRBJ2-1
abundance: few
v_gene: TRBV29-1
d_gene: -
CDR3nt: TGCAGCGTTCGGGGCGCCTACAATGAGCAGTTCTTC
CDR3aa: CSVRGAYNEQFF

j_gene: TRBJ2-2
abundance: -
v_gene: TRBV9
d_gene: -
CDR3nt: TGTGCCAGCAGCCCGCTTGATAGCGGCACCGGGGAGCTGTTTTTT
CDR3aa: CASSPLDSGTGELFF

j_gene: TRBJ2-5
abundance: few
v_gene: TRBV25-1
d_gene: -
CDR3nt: TGTGCCAGCAGTGAACCGGGAGAAGGGGATGAGACCCAGTACTTC
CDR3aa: CASSEPGEGDETQYF

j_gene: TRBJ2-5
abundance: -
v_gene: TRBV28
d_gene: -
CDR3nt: TGTGCCAGCAGTTTGCCGTACGGGGCCCAGAAGGAGACCCAGTACTTC
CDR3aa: CASSLPYGAQKETQYF

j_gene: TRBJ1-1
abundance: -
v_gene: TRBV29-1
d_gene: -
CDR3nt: TGCAGCGTTGAGGCAGGGCCGAACACTGAAGCTTTCTTT
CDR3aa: CSVEAGPNTEAFF

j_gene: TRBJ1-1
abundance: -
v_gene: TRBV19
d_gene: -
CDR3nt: TGTGCCAGTAGTATCCACACTGAAGCTTTCTTT
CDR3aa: CASSIHTEAFF

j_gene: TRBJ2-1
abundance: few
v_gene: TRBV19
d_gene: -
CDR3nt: TGTGCCAGTAGTTGGCGGGCCTACAATGAGCAGTTCTTC
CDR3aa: CASSWRAYNEQFF